This note documents a single TCR beta chain sequence. Its antigen is not known. The CDR3 has 14 residues. Germline lookup yields CDR1 MNHEY and CDR2 SVGAGI. The V and J ends lost 6 bases and 5 bases, in that order; junction bases with no gene match: 9. This specimen comes from a study of CD8 T cells in Susac syndrome. With random hexamers, reverse transcription was performed on roughly 0.5 to 1 ug of RNA. Each CDR3 protein is one row after TCRdb ran MiXCR on the immunoSEQ multiplex PCR reads. Among about 84,000 distinct CDR3 sequences listed, 95% to 96% were seen once. Study-level findings and limits: The total CD8+ repertoires yielded fewer than 20 Susac-specific public clones and the CD8+ TEMRA repertoires yielded roughly five.

J is TRBJ2-5 and V is TRBV6-5, with TRBD2 matching over 7 bases. This TCR was recovered from a human donor with Susac syndrome. The sequenced material came from CD8+ T cells from PBMCs. CDR3 in DNA: TGTGCCAGCAGCCGGACTAGTTTTGGGGAGACCCAGTACTTC. It specifies CASSRTSFGETQYF.